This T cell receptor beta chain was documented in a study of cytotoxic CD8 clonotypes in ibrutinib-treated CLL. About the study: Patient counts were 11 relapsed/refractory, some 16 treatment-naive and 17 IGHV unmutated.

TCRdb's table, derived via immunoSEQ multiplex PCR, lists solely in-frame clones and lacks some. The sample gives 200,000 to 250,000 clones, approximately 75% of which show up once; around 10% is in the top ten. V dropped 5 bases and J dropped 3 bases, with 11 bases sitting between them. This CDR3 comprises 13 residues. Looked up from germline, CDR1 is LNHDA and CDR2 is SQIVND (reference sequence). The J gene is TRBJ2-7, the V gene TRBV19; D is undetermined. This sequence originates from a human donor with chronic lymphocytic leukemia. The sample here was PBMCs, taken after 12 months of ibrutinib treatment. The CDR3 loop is CASSFGDHYEQYF. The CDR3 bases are TGTGCCAGTAGTTTTGGAGACCACTACGAGCAGTACTTC. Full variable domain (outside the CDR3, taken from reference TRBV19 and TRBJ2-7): DGGITQSPKYLFRKEGQNVTLSCEQNLNHDAMYWYRQDPGQGLRLIYYSQIVNDFQKGDIAEGYSVSREKKESFPLTVTSAQKNPTAFYLCASSFGDHYEQYFGPGTRLTVT.